The following is a T cell receptor beta chain sequence with its context. Original data processing: Estimation of nucleated cell counts was performed using reference gene primer amplification. TCRdb's copy holds only in-frame clones and misses some; the assay was immunoSEQ multiplex PCR. The V and J calls and clone size were taken over from that table, and D and trimming were inferred from the DNA. The table includes approximately 170,000 clones, around nine tenths detected once. This sample is drawn from a study of blood T cell repertoires in COVID-19. Study information: Both acute and convalescent COVID-19 samples were obtained from the United States, Italy and Spain. Sample material is recorded as cDNA or gDNA derived from T cells, B-cell-depleted T cells, or PBMCs.

The V end lost 4 bases, the J end lost 4 bases, and 11 bases lay between the germline ends. This CDR3 comprises 14 residues. Looked up from germline, CDR1 is PRHDT and CDR2 is FYEKMQ (reference sequence). Material for sequencing was peripheral blood. This rearrangement joins TRBV13 to TRBJ1-3; a possible D gene is TRBD1 (5 bases). The origin of this receptor is a man in his 70s with acute or convalescent COVID-19. The CDR3 protein is CASSSPGQGNTIYF. DNA of the CDR3: TGTGCCAGCAGCTCCCCAGGGCAAGGAAACACCATATATTTT.